A selection of T cell receptor beta chains follows, all from one sample in a study of T cell clones after liver transplantation. The data were produced by immunoSEQ multiplex PCR, yet TCRdb's version contains in-frame clones alone and is incomplete. The table lists approximately 100,000 clones, more than 75% of them singletons. The material was CD4+ T cells from blood, obtained before liver transplant. All receptors come from a human donor who received a liver transplant. Each CDR3 is given with its conserved first and last residue. A D gene is named only where the DNA matches it firmly. Rows may omit the clone size; those that give it use once, few, many or a size class.

d_call cdr3_length clone_size j_call v_call cdr3_aa cdr3_nt
- 14 - TRBJ1-2 TRBV29-1 CSVGGSGINYGYTF TGCAGCGTTGGAGGCTCAGGTATTAACTATGGCTACACCTTC
- 14 - TRBJ2-2 TRBV7-3 CASSLGGITGELFF TGTGCCAGCAGCTTAGGGGGCATCACCGGGGAGCTGTTTTTT
TRBD1 15 - TRBJ1-2 TRBV12-5 CASGLGGQGAYGYTF TGTGCTAGTGGTTTGGGAGGACAGGGCGCCTATGGCTACACCTTC
TRBD2 13 - TRBJ2-5 TRBV7-7 CASSRDYRETQYF TGTGCCAGCAGCCGGGACTACAGAGAGACCCAGTACTTC
TRBD1 13 - TRBJ2-7 TRBV19 CASRGTGPYEQYF TGTGCCAGTAGGGGGACAGGGCCCTACGAGCAGTACTTC
- 15 - TRBJ1-3 TRBV28 CASSLAGASGNTIYF TGTGCCAGCAGTCTCGCAGGGGCCTCTGGAAACACCATATATTTT
TRBD1 14 - TRBJ2-7 TRBV30 CARSEAQGAYEQYF TGTGCCCGCTCAGAGGCACAGGGGGCCTACGAGCAGTACTTC
TRBD2 17 - TRBJ2-3 TRBV5-1 CASRKSPSGGLADTQYF TGCGCCAGCAGAAAGTCGCCTAGCGGGGGGCTCGCAGATACGCAGTATTTT
TRBD2 17 - TRBJ2-3 TRBV15 CATSRARAGVSTDTQYF TGTGCCACCAGCAGAGCCCGAGCGGGAGTTTCTACAGATACGCAGTATTTT
- 13 - TRBJ1-2 TRBV29-1 CSVNRQGNYGYTF TGCAGCGTCAACCGCCAGGGGAACTATGGCTACACCTTC
TRBD1 14 - TRBJ2-5 TRBV30 CAWRAGTVVQTQYF TGTGCCTGGAGGGCCGGGACAGTGGTTCAGACCCAGTACTTC
- 17 - TRBJ1-3 TRBV7-3 CASSPSSGPGSGNTIYF TGTGCCAGCAGCCCTTCTAGCGGTCCAGGGTCTGGAAACACCATATATTTT
TRBD2 14 - TRBJ2-7 TRBV7-2 CASSFGGSSYEQYF TGTGCCAGCAGCTTCGGGGGGTCTTCCTACGAGCAGTACTTC
TRBD1 12 once TRBJ1-4 TRBV19 CASKVGGEKLFF TGTGCCAGTAAGGTAGGGGGCGAAAAACTGTTTTTT
TRBD2 15 - TRBJ2-3 TRBV7-3 CASRKIAGPTDTQYF TGTGCCAGCAGGAAAATAGCGGGGCCCACAGATACGCAGTATTTT
- 15 - TRBJ1-4 TRBV4-3 CASSQGGGRDEKLFF TGCGCCAGCAGCCAAGGAGGGGGGCGCGATGAAAAACTGTTTTTT
- 12 - TRBJ1-2 TRBV28 CASSQQVYGYTF TGTGCCAGCAGTCAACAGGTCTATGGCTACACCTTC
TRBD1 15 - TRBJ1-4 TRBV5-1 CASSPYPGQGEKLFF TGCGCCAGCAGCCCCTACCCGGGACAGGGCGAAAAACTGTTTTTT
TRBD1 15 - TRBJ2-1 TRBV5-4 CASSSDRVPYNEQFF TGTGCCAGCAGCTCCGACAGGGTCCCCTACAATGAGCAGTTCTTC
TRBD2 16 few TRBJ2-1 TRBV5-8 CASSLARLAGASEQFF TGTGCCAGCAGCTTGGCTAGACTAGCGGGAGCCAGTGAGCAGTTCTTC
- 13 - TRBJ1-3 TRBV19 CASGGISGNTIYF TGTGCCAGTGGGGGTATATCTGGAAACACCATATATTTT
- 15 - TRBJ2-7 TRBV6-1 CASSERDGNFYEQYF TGTGCCAGCAGTGAGAGAGACGGGAACTTCTACGAGCAGTACTTC
- 14 few TRBJ1-5 TRBV10-3 CAISERGGNQPQHF TGTGCCATCAGTGAGAGGGGGGGCAATCAGCCCCAGCATTTT
TRBD1 14 - TRBJ1-5 TRBV18 CASSSGTGNQPQHF TGTGCCAGCTCTTCCGGGACAGGGAATCAGCCCCAGCATTTT
- 16 - TRBJ1-1 TRBV19 CASNPRSIVGNTEAFF TGTGCCAGTAACCCCCGAAGTATTGTAGGGAACACTGAAGCTTTCTTT
- 13 - TRBJ2-1 TRBV4-1 CASSPTSGYEQFF TGCGCCAGCAGCCCCACTAGTGGCTATGAGCAGTTCTTC
TRBD1 14 - TRBJ1-4 TRBV6-1 CASSRTGSSEKLFF TGTGCCAGCAGTCGGACAGGGAGTAGTGAAAAACTGTTTTTT
- 15 - TRBJ1-1 TRBV28 CASSSPTGQGTEAFF TGTGCCAGCAGTTCACCGACCGGTCAGGGCACTGAAGCTTTCTTT
- 11 few TRBJ1-1 TRBV28 CASSTGTEAFF TGTGCCAGCAGTACGGGCACTGAAGCTTTCTTT
TRBD2 15 - TRBJ2-1 TRBV5-4 CASSPQAGVNNEQFF TGTGCCAGCAGCCCCCAGGCGGGGGTGAACAATGAGCAGTTCTTC
- 12 - TRBJ2-1 TRBV7-8 CASSLPSLAQFF TGTGCCAGCAGCTTACCTAGCCTTGCTCAGTTCTTC
TRBD1 16 - TRBJ1-4 TRBV9 CASSSGGQGLREKLFF TGTGCCAGCAGCTCAGGGGGACAGGGTCTTCGGGAAAAACTGTTTTTT
- 14 few TRBJ1-1 TRBV6-5 CASSPTSRNTEAFF TGTGCCAGCAGCCCGACAAGCAGGAACACTGAAGCTTTCTTT
- 14 - TRBJ1-3 TRBV19 CASSPLSGGNTIYF TGTGCCAGTAGTCCTCTCAGTGGGGGAAACACCATATATTTT
TRBD2 16 - TRBJ2-1 TRBV27 CASSFVPRTSRDEQFF TGTGCCAGCAGTTTTGTCCCCCGGACTAGCAGGGATGAGCAGTTCTTC
- 13 - TRBJ2-1 TRBV11-3 CASSLHYTNEQFF TGTGCCAGCAGCCTCCACTACACCAATGAGCAGTTCTTC
- 17 - TRBJ2-1 TRBV14 CASSQTGGASSYNEQFF TGTGCCAGCAGCCAAACTGGGGGAGCGAGCTCCTACAATGAGCAGTTCTTC
- 12 once TRBJ1-2 TRBV18 CASSTWQDGYTF TGTGCCAGCTCAACCTGGCAAGATGGCTACACCTTC
- 14 - TRBJ1-5 TRBV28 CASSLRGGGQPQHF TGTGCCAGCAGTTTACGCGGAGGCGGTCAGCCCCAGCATTTT
TRBD2 15 - TRBJ2-7 TRBV25-1 CASSSRTSGGYEQYF TGTGCCAGCAGTTCCCGGACTAGCGGGGGCTACGAGCAGTACTTC
TRBD2 19 - TRBJ2-2 TRBV7-9 CASSPGARGLAENTGELFF TGTGCCAGCAGCCCAGGGGCGCGGGGACTAGCGGAAAACACCGGGGAGCTGTTTTTT
- 13 - TRBJ1-5 TRBV6-1 CASTHPGNQPQHF TGTGCCAGCACCCACCCCGGGAATCAGCCCCAGCATTTT
- 13 - TRBJ1-5 TRBV4-3 CASSQEAGGPQHF TGCGCCAGCAGCCAAGAGGCGGGGGGGCCCCAGCATTTT
- 16 - TRBJ2-7 TRBV27 CASRGISGPFYYEQYF TGTGCCAGCAGAGGAATTTCCGGACCCTTTTACTACGAGCAGTACTTC
- 15 once TRBJ2-1 TRBV18 CASSPGGSSYNEQFF TGTGCCAGCTCACCGGGAGGAAGCTCCTACAATGAGCAGTTCTTC
TRBD2 16 - TRBJ2-1 TRBV4-3 CASSPLAGLEHNEQFF TGCGCCAGCAGCCCACTCGCCGGACTAGAACACAATGAGCAGTTCTTC
- 13 - TRBJ1-1 TRBV7-8 CASSMTGRTEAFF TGTGCCAGCAGCATGACTGGGAGGACTGAAGCTTTCTTT